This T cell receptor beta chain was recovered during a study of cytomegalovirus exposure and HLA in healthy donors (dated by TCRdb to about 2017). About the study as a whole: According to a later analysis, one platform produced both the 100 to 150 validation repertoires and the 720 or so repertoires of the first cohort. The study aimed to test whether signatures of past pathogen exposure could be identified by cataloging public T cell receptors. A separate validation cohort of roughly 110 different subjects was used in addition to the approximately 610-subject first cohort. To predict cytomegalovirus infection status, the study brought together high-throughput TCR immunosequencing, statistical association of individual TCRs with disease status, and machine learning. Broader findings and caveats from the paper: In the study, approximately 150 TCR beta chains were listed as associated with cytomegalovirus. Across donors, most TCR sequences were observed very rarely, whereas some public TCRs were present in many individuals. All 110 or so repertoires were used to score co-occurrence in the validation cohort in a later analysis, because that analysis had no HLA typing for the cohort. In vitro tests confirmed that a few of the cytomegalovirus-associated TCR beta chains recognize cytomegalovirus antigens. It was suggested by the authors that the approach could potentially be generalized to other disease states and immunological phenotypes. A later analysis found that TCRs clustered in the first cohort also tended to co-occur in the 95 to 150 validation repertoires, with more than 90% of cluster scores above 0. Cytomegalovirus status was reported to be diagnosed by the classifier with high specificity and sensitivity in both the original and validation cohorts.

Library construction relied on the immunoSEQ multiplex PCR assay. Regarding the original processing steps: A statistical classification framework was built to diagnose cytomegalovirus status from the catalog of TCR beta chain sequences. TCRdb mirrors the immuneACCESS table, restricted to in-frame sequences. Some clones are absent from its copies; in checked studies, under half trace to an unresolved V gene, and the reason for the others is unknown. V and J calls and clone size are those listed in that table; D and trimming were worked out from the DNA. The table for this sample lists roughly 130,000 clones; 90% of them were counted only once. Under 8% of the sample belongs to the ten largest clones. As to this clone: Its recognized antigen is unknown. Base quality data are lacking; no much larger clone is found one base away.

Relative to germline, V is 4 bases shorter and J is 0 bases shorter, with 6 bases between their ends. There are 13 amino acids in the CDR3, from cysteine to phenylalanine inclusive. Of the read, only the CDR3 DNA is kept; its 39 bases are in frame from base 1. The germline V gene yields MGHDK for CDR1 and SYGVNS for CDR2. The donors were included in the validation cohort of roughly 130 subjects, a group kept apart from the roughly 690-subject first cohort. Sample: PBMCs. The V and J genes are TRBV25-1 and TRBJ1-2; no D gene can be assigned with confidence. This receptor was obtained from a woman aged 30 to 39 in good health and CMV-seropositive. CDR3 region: CASSAVANYGYTF. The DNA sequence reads TGTGCCAGCAGTGCCGTTGCTAACTATGGCTACACCTTC.